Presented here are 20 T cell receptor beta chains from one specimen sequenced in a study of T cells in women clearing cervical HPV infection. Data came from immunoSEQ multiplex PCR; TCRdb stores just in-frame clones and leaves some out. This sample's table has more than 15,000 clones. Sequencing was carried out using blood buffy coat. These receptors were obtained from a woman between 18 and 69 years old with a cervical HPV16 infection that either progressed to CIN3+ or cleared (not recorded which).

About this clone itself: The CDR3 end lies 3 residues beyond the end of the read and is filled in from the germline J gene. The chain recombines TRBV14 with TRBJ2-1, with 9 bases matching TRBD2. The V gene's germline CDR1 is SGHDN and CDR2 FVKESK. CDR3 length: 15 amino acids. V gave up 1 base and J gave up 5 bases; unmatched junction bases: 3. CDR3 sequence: CASSQVLAGDNEQFF. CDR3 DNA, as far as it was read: TGTGCCAGCAGCCAAGTATTAGCGGGGGACAATGAG.

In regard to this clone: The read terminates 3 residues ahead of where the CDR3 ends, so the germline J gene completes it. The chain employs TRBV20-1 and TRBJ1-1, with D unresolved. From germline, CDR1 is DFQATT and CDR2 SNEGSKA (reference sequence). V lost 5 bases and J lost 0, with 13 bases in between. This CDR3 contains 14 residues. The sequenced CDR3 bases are TGCAGTGCTTCCTACCCACCGATGAACACTGAA. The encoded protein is CSASYPPMNTE. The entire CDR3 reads CSASYPPMNTEAFF.

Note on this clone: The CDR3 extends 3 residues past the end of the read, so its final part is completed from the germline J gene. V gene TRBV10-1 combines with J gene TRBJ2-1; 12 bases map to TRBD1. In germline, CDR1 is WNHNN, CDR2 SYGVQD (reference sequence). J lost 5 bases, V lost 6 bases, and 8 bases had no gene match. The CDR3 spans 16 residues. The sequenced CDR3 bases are TGCGCCAGCAGATCGGGGACAGGGGGCCTCCACAATGAG. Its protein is CASRSGTGGLHNE. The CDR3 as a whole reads CASRSGTGGLHNEQFF.

The CDR3 region is CASSTGQAVQETQYF. The part of the CDR3 DNA that was read is TGTGCCAGCAGCACGGGACAGGCCGTCCAAGAGACC. The rearrangement links TRBV4-2 to TRBJ2-5; 8 positions match TRBD1. The CDR3 goes on 3 residues after the read ends, and that part is filled in from the germline J gene. CDR3 length equals 15 residues. J lost 1 base, V lost 5 bases, and 6 bases had no gene match. Germline assignment: CDR1 LGHNA and CDR2 YNFKEQ.

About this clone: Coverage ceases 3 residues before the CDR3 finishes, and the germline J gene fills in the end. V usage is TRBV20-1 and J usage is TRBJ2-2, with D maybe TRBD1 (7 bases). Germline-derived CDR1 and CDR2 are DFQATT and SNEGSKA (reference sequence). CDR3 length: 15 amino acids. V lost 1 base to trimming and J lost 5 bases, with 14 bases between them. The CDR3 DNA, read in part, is TGCAGTGCTAGAGCCCTGGGGGGACAGACCGGGGAG. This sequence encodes CSARALGGQTGE. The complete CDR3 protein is CSARALGGQTGELFF.

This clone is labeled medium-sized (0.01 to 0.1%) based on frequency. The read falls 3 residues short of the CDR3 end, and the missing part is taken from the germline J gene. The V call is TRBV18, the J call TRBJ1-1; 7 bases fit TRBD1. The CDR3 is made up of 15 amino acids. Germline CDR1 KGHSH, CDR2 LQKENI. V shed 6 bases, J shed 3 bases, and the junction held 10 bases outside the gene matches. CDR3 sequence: CASSPIRGFDTEAFF. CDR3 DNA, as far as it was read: TGTGCCAGCTCTCCGATCAGGGGGTTTGACACTGAA. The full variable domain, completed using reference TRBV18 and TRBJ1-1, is NAGVMQNPRHLVRRRGQEARLRCSPMKGHSHVYWYRQLPEEGLKFMVYLQKENIIDESGMPKERFSAEFPKEGPSILRIQQVVRGDSAAYFCASSPIRGFDTEAFFGQGTRLTVV.

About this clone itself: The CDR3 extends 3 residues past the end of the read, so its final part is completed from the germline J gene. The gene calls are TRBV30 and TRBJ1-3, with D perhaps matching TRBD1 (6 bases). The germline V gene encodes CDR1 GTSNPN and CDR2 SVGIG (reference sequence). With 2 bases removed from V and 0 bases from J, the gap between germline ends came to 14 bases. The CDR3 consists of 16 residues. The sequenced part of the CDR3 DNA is TGTGCCTGGAGTCAGGGGACACATAACTCTGGAAACACC. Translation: CAWSQGTHNSGNT. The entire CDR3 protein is CAWSQGTHNSGNTIYF.

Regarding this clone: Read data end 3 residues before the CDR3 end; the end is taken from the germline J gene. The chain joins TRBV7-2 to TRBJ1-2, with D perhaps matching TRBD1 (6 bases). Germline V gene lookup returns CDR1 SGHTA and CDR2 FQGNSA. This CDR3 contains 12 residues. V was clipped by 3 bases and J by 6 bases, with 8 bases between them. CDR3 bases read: TGTGCCAGCAGCTTCCGGACAGATGGC. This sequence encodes CASSFRTDG. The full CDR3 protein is CASSFRTDGYTF.

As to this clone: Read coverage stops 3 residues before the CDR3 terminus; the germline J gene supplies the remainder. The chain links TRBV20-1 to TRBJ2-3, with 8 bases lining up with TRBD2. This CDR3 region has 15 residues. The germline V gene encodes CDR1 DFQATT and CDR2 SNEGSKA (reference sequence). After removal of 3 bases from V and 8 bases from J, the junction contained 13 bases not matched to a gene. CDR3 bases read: TGCAGTGCTAGTCGGCGAGTAGCGGGGCGTGGTACG. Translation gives CSASRRVAGRGT. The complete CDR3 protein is CSASRRVAGRGTQYF.

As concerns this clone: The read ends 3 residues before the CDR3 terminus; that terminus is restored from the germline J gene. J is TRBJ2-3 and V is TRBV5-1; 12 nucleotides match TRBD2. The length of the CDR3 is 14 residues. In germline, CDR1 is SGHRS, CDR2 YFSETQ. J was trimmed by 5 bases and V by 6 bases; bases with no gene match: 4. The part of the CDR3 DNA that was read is TGCGCCAGCACTAGCGGGAGGGCCGTAGATACG. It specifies CASTSGRAVDT. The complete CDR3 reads CASTSGRAVDTQYF.

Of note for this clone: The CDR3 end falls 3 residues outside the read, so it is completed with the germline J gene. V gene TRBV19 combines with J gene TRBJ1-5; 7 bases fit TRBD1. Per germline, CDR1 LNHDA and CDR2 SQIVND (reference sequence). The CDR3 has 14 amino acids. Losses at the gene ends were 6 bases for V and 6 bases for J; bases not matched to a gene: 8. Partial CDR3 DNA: TGTGCCAGTAGCGAGGGGGCACGAGTTCAGCCC. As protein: CASSEGARVQP. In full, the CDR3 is CASSEGARVQPQHF.

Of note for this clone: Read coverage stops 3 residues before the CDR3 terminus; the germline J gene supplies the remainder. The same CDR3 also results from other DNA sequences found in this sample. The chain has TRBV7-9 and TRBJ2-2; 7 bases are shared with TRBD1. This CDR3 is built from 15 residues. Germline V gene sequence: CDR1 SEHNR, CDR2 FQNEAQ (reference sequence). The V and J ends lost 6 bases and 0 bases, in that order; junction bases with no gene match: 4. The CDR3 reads CASRPGTANTGELFF. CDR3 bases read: TGTGCCAGCAGACCGGGGACAGCGAACACCGGGGAG. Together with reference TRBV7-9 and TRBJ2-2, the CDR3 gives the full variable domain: DTGVSQNPRHKITKRGQNVTFRCDPISEHNRLYWYRQTLGQGPEFLTYFQNEAQLEKSRLLSDRFSAERPKGSFSTLEIQRTEQGDSAMYLCASRPGTANTGELFFGEGSRLTVL.

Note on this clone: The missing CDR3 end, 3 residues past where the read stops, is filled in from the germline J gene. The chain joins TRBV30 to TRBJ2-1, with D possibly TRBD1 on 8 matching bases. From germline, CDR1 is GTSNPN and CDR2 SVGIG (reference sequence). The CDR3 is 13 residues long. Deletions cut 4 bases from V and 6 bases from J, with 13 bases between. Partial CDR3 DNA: TGTGCCTGGAACAGGGGGGGATCCAATGAG. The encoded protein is CAWNRGGSNE. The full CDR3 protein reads CAWNRGGSNEQFF.

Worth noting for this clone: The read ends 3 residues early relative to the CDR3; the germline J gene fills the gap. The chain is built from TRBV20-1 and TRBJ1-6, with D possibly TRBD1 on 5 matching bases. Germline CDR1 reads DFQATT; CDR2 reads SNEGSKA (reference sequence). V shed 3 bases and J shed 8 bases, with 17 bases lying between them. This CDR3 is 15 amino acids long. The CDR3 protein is CSARPNQGSHSPLHF. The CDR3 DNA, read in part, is TGCAGTGCTAGGCCTAATCAGGGCTCCCATTCACCC.

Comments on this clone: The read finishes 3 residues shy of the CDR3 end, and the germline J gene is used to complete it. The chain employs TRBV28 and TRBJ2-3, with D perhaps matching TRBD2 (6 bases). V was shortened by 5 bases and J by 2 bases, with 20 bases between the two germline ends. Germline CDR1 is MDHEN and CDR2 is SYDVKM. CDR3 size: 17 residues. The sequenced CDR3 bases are TGTGCCAGCAGTCCCGGACCGGGGGAAGATCTCACAGATACG. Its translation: CASSPGPGEDLTDT. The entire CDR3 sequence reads CASSPGPGEDLTDTQYF.

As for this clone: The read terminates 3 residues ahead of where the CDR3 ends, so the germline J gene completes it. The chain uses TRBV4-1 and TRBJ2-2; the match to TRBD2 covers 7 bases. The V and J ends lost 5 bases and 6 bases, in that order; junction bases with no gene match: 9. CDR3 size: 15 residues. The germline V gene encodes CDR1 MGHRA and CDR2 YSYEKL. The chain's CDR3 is CASSDRTSSPGELFF. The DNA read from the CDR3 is TGCGCCAGCAGCGATAGGACTAGTTCTCCCGGGGAG.

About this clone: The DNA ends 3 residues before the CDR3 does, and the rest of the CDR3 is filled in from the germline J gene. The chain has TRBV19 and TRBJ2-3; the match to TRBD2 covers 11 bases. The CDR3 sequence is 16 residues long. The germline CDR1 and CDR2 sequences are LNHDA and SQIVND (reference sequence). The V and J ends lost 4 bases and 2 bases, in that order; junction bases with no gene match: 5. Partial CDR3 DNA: TGTGCCAGTAGTACGGGGACTAGCGGAACCACAGATACG. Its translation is CASSTGTSGTTDT. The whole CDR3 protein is CASSTGTSGTTDTQYF. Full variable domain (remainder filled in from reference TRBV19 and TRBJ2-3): DGGITQSPKYLFRKEGQNVTLSCEQNLNHDAMYWYRQDPGQGLRLIYYSQIVNDFQKGDIAEGYSVSREKKESFPLTVTSAQKNPTAFYLCASSTGTSGTTDTQYFGPGTRLTVL.

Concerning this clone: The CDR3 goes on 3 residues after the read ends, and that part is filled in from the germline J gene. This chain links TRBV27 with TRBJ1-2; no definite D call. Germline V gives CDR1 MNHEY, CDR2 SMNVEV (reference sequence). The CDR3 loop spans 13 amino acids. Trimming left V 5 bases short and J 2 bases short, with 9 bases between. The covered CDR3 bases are TGTGCCAGCAGTCCACAGCGGAACTATGGC. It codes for CASSPQRNYG. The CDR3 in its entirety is CASSPQRNYGYTF.

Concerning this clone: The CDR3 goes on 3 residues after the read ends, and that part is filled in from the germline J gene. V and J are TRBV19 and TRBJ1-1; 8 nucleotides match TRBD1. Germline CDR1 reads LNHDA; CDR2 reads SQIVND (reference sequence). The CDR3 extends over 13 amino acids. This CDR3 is CASSIGQGASAFF. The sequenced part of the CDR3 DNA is TGTGCCAGTAGTATCGGGCAGGGGGCTTCA. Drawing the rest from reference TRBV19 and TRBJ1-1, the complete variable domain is DGGITQSPKYLFRKEGQNVTLSCEQNLNHDAMYWYRQDPGQGLRLIYYSQIVNDFQKGDIAEGYSVSREKKESFPLTVTSAQKNPTAFYLCASSIGQGASAFFGQGTRLTVV.

Incomplete CDR3 DNA: TGCAGTGCCCCTACTTGGGGGGGCTACAATGAG. It specifies CSAPTWGGYNE. The CDR3 in its entirety is CSAPTWGGYNEQFF. The chain employs TRBV20-1 and TRBJ2-1, with 7 bases aligning to TRBD2. The read stops 3 residues short of the end of the CDR3; the missing end is completed from the germline J gene. The CDR3 sequence is 14 residues long. V dropped 6 bases and J dropped 3; count of bases not matched to a gene: 8. Germline lookup yields CDR1 DFQATT and CDR2 SNEGSKA (reference sequence).